The 11 T cell receptor beta chains below all came from one sample that was sequenced in a study of shared clonotypes between healthy human individuals. Terminally differentiated effector memory CD45RA+ cells were excluded from the naive CD8 cells, which were CD45RO-negative and positively selected for CCR7. This table comes from immunoSEQ multiplex PCR, and its TCRdb copy is limited to in-frame clones, with some not included. The table shows around 1.9 million clones, with roughly 95% occurring only once. Material for sequencing was naive CD8+ T cells from PBMCs. The receptor set was obtained from a man younger than 30 in good health. Some clones in this sample may be carry-over from other donors' samples.

This clone was seen a single time. This chain links TRBV10-2 with TRBJ2-7, with D possibly TRBD1 on 5 matching bases. Trimming took 4 bases from V and 4 from J, leaving 23 bases between them. CDR3 size: 17 residues. From germline, CDR1 is WSHSY and CDR2 SAAADI. The CDR3 nucleotides read TGCGCCAGCAGTGGGCCGCTCGGAGCCAGGGTTACATACGAGCAGTACTTC. This translates into CASSGPLGARVTYEQYF.

V gene TRBV2 combines with J gene TRBJ2-1, with 7 bases aligning to TRBD1. This CDR3 region has 14 residues. Germline CDR1 SNHLY, CDR2 FYNNEI. J lost 2 bases, V lost 11 bases, and 9 bases had no gene match. CDR3 protein: CAGSAGGTYNEQFF. The CDR3 DNA sequence: TGTGCCGGGTCGGCAGGGGGAACCTACAATGAGCAGTTCTTC. The complete variable domain, with remaining parts taken from reference TRBV2 and TRBJ2-1, reads EPEVTQTPSHQVTQMGQEVILRCVPISNHLYFYWYRQILGQKVEFLVSFYNNEISEKSEIFDDQFSVERPDGSNFTLKIRSTKLEDSAMYFCAGSAGGTYNEQFFGPGTRLTVL.

The chain combines TRBV4-3 with TRBJ2-3; 9 nucleotides match TRBD1. CDR1 is LGHNA, CDR2 YSLEER, per germline. This CDR3 has 18 amino acids. The V gene end was trimmed by 1 base and the J gene end by 4 bases; junction bases not matched to a gene: 12. CDR3 nucleotides: TGCGCCAGCAGCCAAGTCGTAACCGGGACAGGGAGGGCAGATACGCAGTATTTT. Amino acid sequence: CASSQVVTGTGRADTQYF.

A single count supports this clone. The chain employs TRBV29-1 and TRBJ2-7; D might be TRBD1 or TRBD2, each matching 6 bases. This CDR3 region has 13 residues. The V end lost 4 bases, the J end lost 3 bases, and 13 bases lay between the germline ends. Germline V lookup: CDR1 SQVTM, CDR2 ANQGSEA. The CDR3, as DNA: TGCAGCGTTGTCACCGGGGGCTTCTACGAGCAGTACTTC. This translates into CSVVTGGFYEQYF.

This rearrangement joins TRBV9 to TRBJ2-7, with TRBD2 matching 14 bases. The J segment lost 5 bases and the V segment lost 4 bases, leaving 11 bases of the junction unmatched. The CDR3 is 17 residues long. Germline lookup yields CDR1 SGDLS and CDR2 YYNGEE. The CDR3 loop reads CASSSSPRLAGGNEQYF. CDR3 sequence (DNA): TGTGCCAGCAGCTCGAGCCCGAGACTAGCGGGAGGGAACGAGCAGTACTTC.

The chain uses TRBV7-3 and TRBJ2-2; D might be TRBD1 or TRBD2, each matching 6 bases. The CDR3 is 15 residues long. Per the germline V gene, CDR1 is SGHTA and CDR2 is FQGTGA. V lost 5 bases and J 4 bases, leaving 14 bases between the germline ends. CDR3: CASSRGREGTGELFF. The CDR3 DNA is TGTGCCAGCAGCCGGGGGCGGGAAGGCACCGGGGAGCTGTTTTTT.

The gene calls are TRBV2 and TRBJ2-3; 10 bases are shared with TRBD2. Germline V gene lookup returns CDR1 SNHLY and CDR2 FYNNEI. After removal of 0 bases from V and 2 bases from J, the junction contained 17 bases not matched to a gene. This CDR3 region has 21 residues. The chain's CDR3 is CASSEAGGLAVAGTNTDTQYF. Written as DNA, the CDR3 is TGTGCCAGCAGTGAAGCGGGAGGACTAGCGGTAGCTGGCACTAACACAGATACGCAGTATTTT. Combining the CDR3 with reference TRBV2 and TRBJ2-3 gives the whole variable domain EPEVTQTPSHQVTQMGQEVILRCVPISNHLYFYWYRQILGQKVEFLVSFYNNEISEKSEIFDDQFSVERPDGSNFTLKIRSTKLEDSAMYFCASSEAGGLAVAGTNTDTQYFGPGTRLTVL.

This clone was seen a single time. The V gene is TRBV4-3, the J gene TRBJ2-7; D is unclear. The CDR3 is 13 amino acids. Germline V lookup: CDR1 LGHNA, CDR2 YSLEER. Trimming left V 0 bases short and J 6 bases short, with 9 bases between. CDR3 nucleotide sequence: TGCGCCAGCAGCCAAGAGGGCGGAGTCGAGCAGTACTTC. Its protein is CASSQEGGVEQYF.

V is TRBV28 and J is TRBJ2-7, with D possibly being TRBD1 or TRBD2 (5 bases each). The V end lost 10 bases, the J end lost 3 bases, and 19 bases lay between the germline ends. Germline CDR1 and CDR2: MDHEN and SYDVKM. The CDR3 runs 14 residues. CDR3 in DNA: TGTGCCACCGGGATCCACGTTAGGGGCTACGAGCAGTACTTC. Its protein is CATGIHVRGYEQYF.

This chain links TRBV29-1 with TRBJ2-4; TRBD1 matches 10 bases. V was pared by 8 bases and J by 5 bases, with 6 bases of the junction left unmatched. CDR3 length equals 13 residues. The germline V gene encodes CDR1 SQVTM and CDR2 ANQGSEA. CDR3 residues: CSSLGQGENIQYF. For the CDR3, the DNA is TGCAGCTCATTAGGACAGGGGGAAAACATTCAGTACTTC.

V is TRBV30 and J is TRBJ1-2; D is uncertain. Between the trimmed V and J ends, which lost 0 bases and 2 bases, there was a span of 16 bases. Germline-derived CDR1 and CDR2 are GTSNPN and SVGIG (reference sequence). This CDR3 contains 16 residues. Here the CDR3 DNA reads TGTGCCTGGAGTGTCCGTACAGCGATTCAAAACTATGGCTACACCTTC. Amino acid sequence: CAWSVRTAIQNYGYTF.